A single sample is the source of the 10 T cell receptor beta chains below, sequenced in a study of cytomegalovirus exposure and HLA in healthy donors. PCR amplification relied on 60 Vbeta primers (plus 13 Jbeta primers). Using immunoSEQ multiplex PCR, the repertoire was profiled, and TCRdb retains in-frame clones only, with some absent. The data show about 97,000 clones, roughly 80% seen once. The specimen sequenced was PBMCs. The receptors originated from a male donor in good health and CMV-seropositive.

This chain uses TRBV27 with TRBJ1-5; TRBD1 agrees at 9 bases. Germline V gene lookup returns CDR1 MNHEY and CDR2 SMNVEV (reference sequence). The CDR3 runs to 13 residues. V was pared by 8 bases and J by 7 bases, with 6 bases of the junction left unmatched. CDR3 sequence (DNA): TGTGCCAGCGGAAACAGGGGGCGACAGCCCCAGCATTTT. Protein: CASGNRGRQPQHF.

The chain has TRBV30 and TRBJ1-4, with a tentative D call TRBD1 (5 bases). Trimming took 5 bases from V and 8 from J, leaving 9 bases between them. The length of the CDR3 is 11 residues. Germline V gene sequence: CDR1 GTSNPN, CDR2 SVGIG (reference sequence). The CDR3 loop is CAWGTQEKLFF. CDR3 sequence (DNA): TGTGCCTGGGGGACTCAGGAAAAACTGTTTTTT.

CDR3 amino acids: CASSLVRDTSSGANVLTF. The CDR3 DNA reads TGCGCCAGCAGCTTGGTTCGGGACACGAGCTCTGGGGCCAACGTCCTGACTTTC. The chain is built from TRBV5-1 and TRBJ2-6; perhaps TRBD1 as D (6 bases). V dropped 0 bases and J dropped 0 bases, with 13 bases sitting between them. The CDR3 totals 18 residues. Germline values: CDR1 SGHRS, CDR2 YFSETQ.

The chain uses TRBV28 and TRBJ1-5; TRBD1 aligns across 11 bases. This CDR3 contains 16 residues. Looked up from germline, CDR1 is MDHEN and CDR2 is SYDVKM. Germline trimming cut 2 bases from V and 6 bases from J; bases unmatched to any gene: 6. The CDR3 sequence is CASSLIRTGGGQPQHF. DNA of the CDR3: TGTGCCAGCAGTTTAATCCGGACAGGGGGCGGTCAGCCCCAGCATTTT.

CDR3 sequence (DNA): TGCGCCAGCAGCGGTACAGGGAGGAACACTGAAGCTTTCTTT. Its translation: CASSGTGRNTEAFF. The rearrangement uses TRBV5-1 and TRBJ1-1; D is possibly TRBD1 (6 bases). This CDR3 has 14 residues. Trimming removed 4 bases from V and 1 base from J, with 11 bases in between. CDR1 and CDR2 (germline): SGHRS, YFSETQ. Full variable domain (rest looked up from reference TRBV5-1 and TRBJ1-1): KAGVTQTPRYLIKTRGQQVTLSCSPISGHRSVSWYQQTPGQGLQFLFEYFSETQRNKGNFPGRFSGRQFSNSRSEMNVSTLELGDSALYLCASSGTGRNTEAFFGQGTRLTVV.

This rearrangement joins TRBV28 to TRBJ1-5; no clear D. Trimming took off 7 bases at V and 7 bases at J, with 8 bases between the two ends. In germline, CDR1 is MDHEN, CDR2 SYDVKM. The CDR3 consists of 11 residues. CDR3 sequence reads: CASMRAQPQHF. In nucleotides, the CDR3 is TGTGCCAGCATGAGGGCGCAGCCCCAGCATTTT.

This clone was detected only once. The rearrangement links TRBV7-9 to TRBJ2-1; no clear D gene. The CDR3 is made up of 14 amino acids. CDR1 is SEHNR, CDR2 FQNEAQ, per germline (reference sequence). Trimming shortened V by 0 bases and J by 4 bases, and 7 bases separated the two germline ends. In nucleotides, the CDR3 is TGTGCCAGCAGCTTAGCTTCGGGTTACAATGAGCAGTTCTTC. The encoded protein is CASSLASGYNEQFF.

The rearrangement joins TRBV2 to TRBJ2-2; perhaps TRBD2 as D (6 bases). Germline values: CDR1 SNHLY, CDR2 FYNNEI. V dropped 6 bases and J dropped 6 bases, with 14 bases sitting between them. The CDR3 has 14 residues. The CDR3 loop is CASRREVGAGELFF. In DNA form, the CDR3 reads TGTGCCAGCAGAAGGGAGGTCGGGGCCGGGGAGCTGTTTTTT.

This rearrangement joins TRBV27 to TRBJ1-4; tentatively, D is TRBD1 (5 bases). This CDR3 region has 14 residues. Germline CDR1 MNHEY, CDR2 SMNVEV (reference sequence). V lost 3 bases and J 6 bases, leaving 11 bases between the germline ends. Here the CDR3 DNA reads TGTGCCAGCAGTTTCCGACGGGGGGATGAAAAACTGTTTTTT. Its protein is CASSFRRGDEKLFF. The full variable domain, its missing parts supplied by reference TRBV27 and TRBJ1-4, is EAQVTQNPRYLITVTGKKLTVTCSQNMNHEYMSWYRQDPGLGLRQIYYSMNVEVTDKGDVPEGYKVSRKEKRNFPLILESPSPNQTSLYFCASSFRRGDEKLFFGSGTQLSVL.

V gene TRBV25-1 combines with J gene TRBJ2-1, with a weak D call TRBD1 (6 bases). This CDR3 has 13 residues. From germline, CDR1 is MGHDK and CDR2 SYGVNS. V was shortened by 7 bases and J by 2 bases, with 9 bases between the two germline ends. The CDR3 reads CASTRDTYNEQFF. The CDR3 DNA reads as TGTGCCAGCACCCGGGACACCTACAATGAGCAGTTCTTC.